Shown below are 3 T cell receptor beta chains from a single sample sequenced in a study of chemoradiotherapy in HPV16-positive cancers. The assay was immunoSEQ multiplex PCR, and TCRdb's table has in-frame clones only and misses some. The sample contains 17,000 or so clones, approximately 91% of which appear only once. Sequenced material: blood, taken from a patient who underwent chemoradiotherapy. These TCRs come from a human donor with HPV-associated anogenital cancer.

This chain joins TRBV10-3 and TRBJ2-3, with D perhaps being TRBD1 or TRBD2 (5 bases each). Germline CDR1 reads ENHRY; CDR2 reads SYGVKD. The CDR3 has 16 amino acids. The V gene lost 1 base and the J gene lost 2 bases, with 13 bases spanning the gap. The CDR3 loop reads CAISELYSGTTDTQYF. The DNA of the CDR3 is TGTGCCATCAGTGAGTTGTATTCCGGGACCACAGATACGCAGTATTTT.

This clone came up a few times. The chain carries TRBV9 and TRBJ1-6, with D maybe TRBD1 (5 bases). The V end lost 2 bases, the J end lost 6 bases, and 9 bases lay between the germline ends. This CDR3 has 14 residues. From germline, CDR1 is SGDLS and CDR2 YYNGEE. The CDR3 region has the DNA TGTGCCAGCAGCGTCAGGGAAGGTAATTCACCCCTCCACTTT. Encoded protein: CASSVREGNSPLHF. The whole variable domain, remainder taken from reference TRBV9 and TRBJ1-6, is DSGVTQTPKHLITATGQRVTLRCSPRSGDLSVYWYQQSLDQGLQFLIQYYNGEERAKGNILERFSAQQFPDLHSELNLSSLELGDSALYFCASSVREGNSPLHFGNGTRLTVT.

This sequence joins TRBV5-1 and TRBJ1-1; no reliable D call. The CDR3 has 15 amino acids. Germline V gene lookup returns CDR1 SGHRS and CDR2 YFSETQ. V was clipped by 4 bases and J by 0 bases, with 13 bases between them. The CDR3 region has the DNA TGCGCCAGCAGCCCAGGTCTGAGGATGAACACTGAAGCTTTCTTT. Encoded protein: CASSPGLRMNTEAFF.